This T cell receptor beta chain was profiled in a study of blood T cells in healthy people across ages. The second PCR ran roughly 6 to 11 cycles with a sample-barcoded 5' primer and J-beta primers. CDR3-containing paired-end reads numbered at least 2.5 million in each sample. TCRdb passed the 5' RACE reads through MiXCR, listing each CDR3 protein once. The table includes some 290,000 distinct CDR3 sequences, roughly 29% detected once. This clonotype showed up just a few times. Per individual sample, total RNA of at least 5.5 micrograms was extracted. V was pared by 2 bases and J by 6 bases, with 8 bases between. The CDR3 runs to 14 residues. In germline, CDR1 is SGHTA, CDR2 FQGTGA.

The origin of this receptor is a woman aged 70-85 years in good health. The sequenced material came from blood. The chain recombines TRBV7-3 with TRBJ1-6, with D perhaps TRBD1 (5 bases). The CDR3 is CASSLSGGNSPLHF. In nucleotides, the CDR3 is TGTGCCAGCAGCTTATCGGGGGGTAATTCACCCCTCCACTTT. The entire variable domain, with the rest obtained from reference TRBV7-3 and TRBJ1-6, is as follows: GAGVSQTPSNKVTEKGKYVELRCDPISGHTALYWYRQSLGQGPEFLIYFQGTGAADDSGLPNDRFFAVRPEGSVSTLKIQRTERGDSAVYLCASSLSGGNSPLHFGNGTRLTVT.